The clone carrying this TCR beta chain was observed a few times. This record belongs to a study of patients and donors after allogeneic stem cell transplantation. V lost 0 bases, J lost 6 bases, and 22 bases stayed unmatched. Looked up from germline, CDR1 is MNHEY and CDR2 is SVGEGT. The CDR3 covers 21 residues. TCRdb ran MiXCR on the RT-PCR reads and lists one entry per CDR3 protein. The data show about 960,000 distinct CDR3 sequences, around 17% seen once. Sample: blood, either unsorted or a sorted T cell fraction (not recorded which). The genes are TRBV6-2 or TRBV6-3 and TRBJ1-4; TRBD1 matches 7 bases. The sequence was obtained from a human donor who was either an allogeneic HSCT recipient or a stem cell or donor lymphocyte infusion donor (not recorded which). It is not recorded whose cells these are; they may come from a transplant donor. The CDR3 nucleotides read TGTGCCAGCAGTTACTCGATTCGCTTGGCCGACCCAACAGGGGAGGATGAAAAACTGTTTTTT. This encodes CASSYSIRLADPTGEDEKLFF.